This T cell receptor beta chain was captured by sequencing in a study of spatial heterogeneity in lung cancer. This clonotype qualifies as medium-sized. The junction had 8 bases not matched to a gene; V was cut back by 1 base and J by 0 bases. Germline CDR1 is SGHAT and CDR2 is FQNNGV. The CDR3 length is 17 residues. TCRdb redid the calling of the 5' RACE reads with MiXCR, one entry per CDR3 protein. This table has approximately 6,300 distinct CDR3 sequences, 15% to 20% appearing once. The time point was: sample taken at primary tumor resection. The clonotype was recovered from a male donor with early-stage non-small cell lung cancer. The chain recombines TRBV11-2 with TRBJ1-1; 7 bases agree with TRBD1. The sample consisted of normal lung tissue next to the tumor, taken at surgery. The CDR3 nucleotides are TGTGCCAGCAGCTTAGGCAGGGGGGACCTGATGAACACTGAAGCTTTCTTT. Residues: CASSLGRGDLMNTEAFF.